What follows are 8 T cell receptor beta chains derived from one specimen sequenced in a study of blood T cell repertoires in COVID-19. Using immunoSEQ multiplex PCR, the repertoire was profiled, and TCRdb retains in-frame clones only, with some absent. The table lists around 16,000 clones, approximately 85% of them singletons. The sequenced sample was peripheral blood. The source of these receptors is a man aged 65 to 85 in a cohort sampled during active COVID-19.

The gene calls are TRBV4-1 and TRBJ2-1; TRBD2 agrees at 9 bases. The CDR3 is 16 residues long. V lost 3 bases, J lost 8 bases, and 11 bases stayed unmatched. Per germline, CDR1 MGHRA and CDR2 YSYEKL. CDR3 sequence: CASSHPTSGYDDEQFF. CDR3 in DNA: TGCGCCAGCAGCCATCCTACTAGCGGGTACGACGATGAGCAGTTCTTC.

The rearrangement joins TRBV19 to TRBJ2-1; 8 nucleotides line up with TRBD2. Per germline, CDR1 LNHDA and CDR2 SQIVND (reference sequence). The CDR3 extends over 17 amino acids. V lost 1 base, J lost 2 bases, and 7 bases stayed unmatched. The DNA for the CDR3 is TGTGCCAGTAGTATAGCCGGGGGGGGTCCAACCTACAATGAGCAGTTCTTC. Amino acids: CASSIAGGGPTYNEQFF.

This chain connects TRBV29-1 to TRBJ2-2; TRBD1 matches at 8 bases. The V gene's germline CDR1 is SQVTM and CDR2 ANQGSEA. V was pared by 8 bases and J by 0 bases, with 8 bases of the junction left unmatched. The CDR3 is 15 amino acids. CDR3: CSQLGTGSNTGELFF. Written as DNA, the CDR3 is TGCAGCCAATTAGGGACAGGATCGAACACCGGGGAGCTGTTTTTT.

V usage is TRBV5-1 and J usage is TRBJ1-4; 10 bases line up with TRBD1. Per germline, CDR1 SGHRS and CDR2 YFSETQ. CDR3 length: 15 amino acids. Germline trimming cut 4 bases from V and 8 bases from J; bases unmatched to any gene: 8. For the CDR3, the DNA is TGCGCCAGCAGCCCGTCGGGACAGGGGCGGGAAAAACTGTTTTTT. Translated: CASSPSGQGREKLFF.

The CDR3 DNA follows: TGTGCCAGCAGTTTTCAGACAGGTCTTAATGAAAAACTGTTTTTT. Encoded protein: CASSFQTGLNEKLFF. This chain links TRBV6-5 with TRBJ1-4; D possibly corresponds to TRBD1 (6 bases). The germline CDR1 and CDR2 sequences are MNHEY and SVGAGI. The ends were cut back, 4 bases at V and 4 bases at J, with 13 bases in the middle. The CDR3 extends over 15 amino acids.

V usage is TRBV7-9 and J usage is TRBJ2-1; D is possibly TRBD2 (6 bases). Trimming stripped 5 bases from V and 0 bases from J, with 26 bases between. This CDR3 has 20 amino acids. Germline CDR1 and CDR2: SEHNR and FQNEAQ (reference sequence). The CDR3 is CASSTPGTPRSPSSYNEQFF. The CDR3 DNA reads as TGTGCCAGCAGCACCCCCGGGACTCCACGGTCTCCAAGCTCCTACAATGAGCAGTTCTTC.

The CDR3 reads CASSDRGEETQYF. The CDR3 DNA reads TGTGCCAGCAGCGACAGGGGTGAGGAGACCCAGTACTTC. The V call is TRBV11-3, the J call TRBJ2-5; TRBD1 matches at 8 bases. The CDR3 covers 13 residues. Germline V CDR1 and CDR2: SGHNT, YENEEA. V shed 5 bases and J 5 bases; nucleotides not matched to a gene: 4. Looking up the rest from reference TRBV11-3 and TRBJ2-5 gives the full variable domain: EAGVVQSPRYKIIEKKQPVAFWCNPISGHNTLYWYLQNLGQGPELLIRYENEEAVDDSQLPKDRFSAERLKGVDSTLKIQPAELGDSAVYLCASSDRGEETQYFGPGTRLLVL.

The V gene is TRBV10-2, the J gene TRBJ1-1, with D maybe TRBD1 (6 bases). V lost 2 bases and J lost 3, with 13 bases in between. Germline CDR1 reads WSHSY; CDR2 reads SAAADI. This CDR3 region has 15 residues. CDR3 bases: TGCGCCAGCAGTGAGCTAGAAGGGGGGGACACTGAAGCTTTCTTT. It specifies CASSELEGGDTEAFF.